The clone carrying this T cell receptor (beta chain) was observed many times. This sample stems from a study of blood T cells in healthy people across ages. CDR1 DFQATT and CDR2 SNEGSKA come from the germline V gene (reference sequence). After removal of 2 bases from V and 4 bases from J, the junction contained 2 bases not matched to a gene. The CDR3 is 15 amino acids. Healthy Caucasians from Russia aged roughly 6 to 100 served as donors. Primed by a sample-barcoded 5' primer and a J-beta primer mix, a second PCR proceeded for about 6 to 11 cycles. A 12-random-nucleotide template-switch adaptor tagged each cDNA molecule. No fewer than 2.5 million CDR3-containing paired-end reads came from each sample. TCRdb ran MiXCR on the 5' RACE reads and lists one entry per CDR3 protein. The sample includes some 640,000 distinct CDR3 sequences, approximately 30% seen only once; the top ten take around 14%.

Source material: blood. The receptor comes from a woman at least 80 years old in good health. The V gene is TRBV20-1, the J gene TRBJ2-3; TRBD2 agrees at 14 bases. Here the CDR3 reads CSARRTSGGPDTQYF. The CDR3 DNA reads as TGCAGTGCTAGACGGACTAGCGGGGGGCCAGATACGCAGTATTTT.